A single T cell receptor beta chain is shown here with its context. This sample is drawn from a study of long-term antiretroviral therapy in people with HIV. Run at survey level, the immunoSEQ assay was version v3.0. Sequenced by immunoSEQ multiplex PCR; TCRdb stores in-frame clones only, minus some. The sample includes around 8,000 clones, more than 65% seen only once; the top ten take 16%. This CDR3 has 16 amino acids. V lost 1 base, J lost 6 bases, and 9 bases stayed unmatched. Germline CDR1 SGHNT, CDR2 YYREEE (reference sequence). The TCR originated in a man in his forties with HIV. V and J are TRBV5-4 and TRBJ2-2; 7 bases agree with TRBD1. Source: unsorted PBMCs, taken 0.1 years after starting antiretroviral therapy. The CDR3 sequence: CASSLPGQIFAGELFF. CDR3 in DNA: TGTGCCAGCAGCTTGCCGGGACAGATTTTTGCCGGGGAGCTGTTTTTT.